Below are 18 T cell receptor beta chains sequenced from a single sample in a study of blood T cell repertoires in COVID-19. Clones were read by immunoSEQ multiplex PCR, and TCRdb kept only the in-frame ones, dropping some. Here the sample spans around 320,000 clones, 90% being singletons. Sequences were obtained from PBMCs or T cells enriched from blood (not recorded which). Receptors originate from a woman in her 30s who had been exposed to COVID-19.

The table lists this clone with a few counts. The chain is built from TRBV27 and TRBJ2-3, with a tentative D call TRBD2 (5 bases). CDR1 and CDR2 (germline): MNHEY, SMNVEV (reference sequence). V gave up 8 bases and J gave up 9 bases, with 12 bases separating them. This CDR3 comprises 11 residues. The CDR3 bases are TGTGCCAGCGGGAGTGAAAGGACGCAGTATTTT. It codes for CASGSERTQYF.

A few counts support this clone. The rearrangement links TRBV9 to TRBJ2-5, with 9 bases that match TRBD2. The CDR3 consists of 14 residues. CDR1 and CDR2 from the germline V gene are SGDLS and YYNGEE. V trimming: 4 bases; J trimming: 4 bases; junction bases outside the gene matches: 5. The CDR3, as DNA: TGTGCCAGCAGCCCCAGGACTAGCGCAGAGACCCAGTACTTC. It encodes CASSPRTSAETQYF.

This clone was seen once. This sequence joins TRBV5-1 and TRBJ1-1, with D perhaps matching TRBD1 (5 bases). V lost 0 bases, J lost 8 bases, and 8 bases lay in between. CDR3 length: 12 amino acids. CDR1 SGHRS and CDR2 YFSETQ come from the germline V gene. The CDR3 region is CASSLGQREAFF. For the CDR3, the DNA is TGCGCCAGCAGCTTGGGACAGAGAGAAGCTTTCTTT.

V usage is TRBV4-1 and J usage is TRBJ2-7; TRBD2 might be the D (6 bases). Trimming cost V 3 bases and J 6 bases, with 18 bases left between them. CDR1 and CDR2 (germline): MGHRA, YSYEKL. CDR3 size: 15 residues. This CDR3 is CASSQLAGSLGEQYF. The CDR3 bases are TGCGCCAGCAGCCAGTTAGCCGGGAGCCTTGGCGAGCAGTACTTC.

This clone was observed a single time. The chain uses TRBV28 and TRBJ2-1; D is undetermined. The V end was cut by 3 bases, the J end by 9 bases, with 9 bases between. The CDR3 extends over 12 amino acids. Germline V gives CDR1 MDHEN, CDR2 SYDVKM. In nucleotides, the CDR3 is TGTGCCAGCAGTTTGAGCCAAACTGAGCAGTTCTTC. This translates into CASSLSQTEQFF. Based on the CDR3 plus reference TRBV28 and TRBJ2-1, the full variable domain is DVKVTQSSRYLVKRTGEKVFLECVQDMDHENMFWYRQDPGLGLRLIYFSYDVKMKEKGDIPEGYSVSREKKERFSLILESASTNQTSMYLCASSLSQTEQFFGPGTRLTVL.

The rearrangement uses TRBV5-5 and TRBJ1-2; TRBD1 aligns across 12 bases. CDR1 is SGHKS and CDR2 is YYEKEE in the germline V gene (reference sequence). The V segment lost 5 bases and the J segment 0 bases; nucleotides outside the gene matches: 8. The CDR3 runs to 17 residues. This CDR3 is CASRVGQGAESNYGYTF. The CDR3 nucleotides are TGTGCCAGCAGGGTGGGACAGGGGGCCGAATCTAACTATGGCTACACCTTC.

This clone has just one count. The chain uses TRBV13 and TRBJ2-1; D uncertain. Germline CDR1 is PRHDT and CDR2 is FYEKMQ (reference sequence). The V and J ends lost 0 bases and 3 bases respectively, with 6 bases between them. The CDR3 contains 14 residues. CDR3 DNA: TGTGCCAGCAGCTTAGGGCGACTCTACAATGAGCAGTTCTTC. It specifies CASSLGRLYNEQFF.

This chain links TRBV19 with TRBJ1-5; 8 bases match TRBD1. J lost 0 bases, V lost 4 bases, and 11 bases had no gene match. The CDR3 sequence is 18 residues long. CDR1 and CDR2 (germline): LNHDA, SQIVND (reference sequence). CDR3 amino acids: CASSRFRGQGISNQPQHF. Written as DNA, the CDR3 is TGTGCCAGTAGTAGATTCCGAGGACAGGGAATTAGCAATCAGCCCCAGCATTTT.

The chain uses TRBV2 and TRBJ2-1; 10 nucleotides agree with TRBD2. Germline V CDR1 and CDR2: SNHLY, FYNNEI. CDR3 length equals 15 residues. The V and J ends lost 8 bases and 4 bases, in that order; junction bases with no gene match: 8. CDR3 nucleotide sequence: TGTGCCAGCTGCCGGACTAGCGGTGTTTACAATGAGCAGTTCTTC. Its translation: CASCRTSGVYNEQFF.

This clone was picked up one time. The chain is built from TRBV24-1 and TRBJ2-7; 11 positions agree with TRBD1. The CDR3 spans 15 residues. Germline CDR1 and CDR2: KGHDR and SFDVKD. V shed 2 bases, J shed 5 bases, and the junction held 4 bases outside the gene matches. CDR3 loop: CATSDSDRGRNEQYF. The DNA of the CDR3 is TGTGCCACCAGTGATTCGGACAGGGGGCGGAACGAGCAGTACTTC.

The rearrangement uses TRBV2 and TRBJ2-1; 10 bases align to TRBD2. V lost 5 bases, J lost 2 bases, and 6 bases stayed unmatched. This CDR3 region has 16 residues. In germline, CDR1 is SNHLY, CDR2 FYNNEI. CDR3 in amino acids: CASSSLAGDAYNEQFF. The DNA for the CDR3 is TGTGCCAGCAGTAGTCTAGCGGGGGACGCCTACAATGAGCAGTTCTTC. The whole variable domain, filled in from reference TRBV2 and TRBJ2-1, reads EPEVTQTPSHQVTQMGQEVILRCVPISNHLYFYWYRQILGQKVEFLVSFYNNEISEKSEIFDDQFSVERPDGSNFTLKIRSTKLEDSAMYFCASSSLAGDAYNEQFFGPGTRLTVL.

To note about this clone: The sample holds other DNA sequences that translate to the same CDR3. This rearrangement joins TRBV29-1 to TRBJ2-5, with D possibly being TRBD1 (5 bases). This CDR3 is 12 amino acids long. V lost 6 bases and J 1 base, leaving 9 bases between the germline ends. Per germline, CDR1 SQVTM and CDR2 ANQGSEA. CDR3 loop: CSVKQVQETQYF. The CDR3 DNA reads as TGCAGCGTAAAACAGGTCCAAGAGACCCAGTACTTC.

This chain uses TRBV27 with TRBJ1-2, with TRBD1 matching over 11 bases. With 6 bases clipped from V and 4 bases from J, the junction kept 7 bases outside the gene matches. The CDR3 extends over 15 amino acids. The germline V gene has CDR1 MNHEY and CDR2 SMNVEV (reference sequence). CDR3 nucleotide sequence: TGTGCCAGCAGCTGGACAGGGGGCGCATCCTATGGCTACACCTTC. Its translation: CASSWTGGASYGYTF.

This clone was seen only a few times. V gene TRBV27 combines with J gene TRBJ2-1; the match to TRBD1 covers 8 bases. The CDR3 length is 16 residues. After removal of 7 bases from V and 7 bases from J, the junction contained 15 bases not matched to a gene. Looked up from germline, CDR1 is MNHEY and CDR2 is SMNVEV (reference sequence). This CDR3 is CASNPLDRGKGNEQFF. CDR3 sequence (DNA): TGTGCCAGCAATCCCTTAGACAGGGGAAAAGGAAATGAGCAGTTCTTC.

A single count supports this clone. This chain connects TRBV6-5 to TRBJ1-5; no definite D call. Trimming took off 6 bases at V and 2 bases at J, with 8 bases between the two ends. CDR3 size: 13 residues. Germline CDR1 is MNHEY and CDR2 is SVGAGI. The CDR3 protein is CASRAVGNQPQHF. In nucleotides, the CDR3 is TGTGCCAGCAGGGCAGTGGGCAATCAGCCCCAGCATTTT.

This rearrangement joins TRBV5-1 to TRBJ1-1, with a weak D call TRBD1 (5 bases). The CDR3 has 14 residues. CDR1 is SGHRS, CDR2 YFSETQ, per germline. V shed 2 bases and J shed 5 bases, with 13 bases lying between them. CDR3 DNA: TGCGCCAGCAGCTTAAGGGCAGGGCTGACTGAAGCTTTCTTT. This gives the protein CASSLRAGLTEAFF.

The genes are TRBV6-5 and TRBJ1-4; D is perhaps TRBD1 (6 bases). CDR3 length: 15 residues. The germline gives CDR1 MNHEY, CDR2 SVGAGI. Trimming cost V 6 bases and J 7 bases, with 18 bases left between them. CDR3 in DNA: TGTGCCAGCAGAGCGCGGGGGGGGGCTACTGAAAAACTGTTTTTT. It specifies CASRARGGATEKLFF.

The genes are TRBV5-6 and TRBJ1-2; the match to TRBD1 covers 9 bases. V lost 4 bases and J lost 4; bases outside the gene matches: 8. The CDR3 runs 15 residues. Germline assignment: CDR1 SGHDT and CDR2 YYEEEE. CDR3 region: CASSAGTGLSYGYTF. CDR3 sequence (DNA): TGTGCCAGCAGCGCCGGGACAGGGCTAAGCTATGGCTACACCTTC.